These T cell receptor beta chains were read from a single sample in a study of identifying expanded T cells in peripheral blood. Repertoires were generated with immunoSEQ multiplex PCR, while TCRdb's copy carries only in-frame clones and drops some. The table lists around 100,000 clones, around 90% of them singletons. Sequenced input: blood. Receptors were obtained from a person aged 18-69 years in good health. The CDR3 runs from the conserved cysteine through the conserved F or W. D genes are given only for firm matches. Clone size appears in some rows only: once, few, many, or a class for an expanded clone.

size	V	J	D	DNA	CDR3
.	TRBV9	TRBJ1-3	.	TGTGCCAGCAGCGTAGATGGGCCCTCTGGAAACACCATATATTTT	CASSVDGPSGNTIYF
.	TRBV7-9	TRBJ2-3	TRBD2	TGTGCCAGCAGCTTACTCGGGGAGGGTGCAGATACGCAGTATTTT	CASSLLGEGADTQYF
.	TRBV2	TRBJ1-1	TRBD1	TGTGCCAGCAGCGCTACGGGACAGGGGAGATACACTGAAGCTTTCTTT	CASSATGQGRYTEAFF
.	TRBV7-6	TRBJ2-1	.	TGTGCCAGCAGCCAGATTACCCCCCCCTACGGGCCGAATCACAATGAGCAGTTCTTC	CASSQITPPYGPNHNEQFF
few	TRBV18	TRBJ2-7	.	TGTGCCAGCTCACCACCGGACCCCTACGAGCAGTACTTC	CASSPPDPYEQYF
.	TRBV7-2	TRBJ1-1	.	TGTGCCAGCAGCCAAGGAGGCAAAGTGACTGAAGCTTTCTTT	CASSQGGKVTEAFF
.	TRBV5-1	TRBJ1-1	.	TGCGCCAGCAGCTTGGATTGGGGGACTGAAGCTTTCTTT	CASSLDWGTEAFF
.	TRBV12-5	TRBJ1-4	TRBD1	TGTGCTAGTGGACCGGGACAGCGGTGGGATGAAAAACTGTTTTTT	CASGPGQRWDEKLFF
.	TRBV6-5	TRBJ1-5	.	TGTGCCAGCAGTTACCCTGGACGGAGCAATCAGCCCCAGCATTTT	CASSYPGRSNQPQHF
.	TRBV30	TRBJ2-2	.	TGTGCCTGGTTAAAGGCGGGGATGAACACCGGGGAGCTGTTTTTT	CAWLKAGMNTGELFF
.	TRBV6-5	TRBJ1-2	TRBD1	TGTGCCAGCAGTTCCAACACAGGGGTAGATGGCTACACCTTC	CASSSNTGVDGYTF
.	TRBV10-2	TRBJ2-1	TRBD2	TGCGCCAGCAGTGAGTCCCTGACTAGCGGGGGAATTGAGCAGTTCTTC	CASSESLTSGGIEQFF
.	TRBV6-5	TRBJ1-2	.	TGTGCCAGCAGTTACTCGTCGGGGCCAGCTAACTATGGCTACACCTTC	CASSYSSGPANYGYTF
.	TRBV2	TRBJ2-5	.	TGTGCCAGCAGCCCACATCGGGCGGGAGAGACCCAGTACTTC	CASSPHRAGETQYF
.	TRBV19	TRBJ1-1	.	TGTGCCAGTAGTATATTGCTGGCGTCTCGTTCTGAAGCTTTCTTT	CASSILLASRSEAFF
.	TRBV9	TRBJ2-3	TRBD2	TGTGCCAGCAGCCCCCGGACTAGCGTGGATACGCAGTATTTT	CASSPRTSVDTQYF
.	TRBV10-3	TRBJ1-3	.	TGTGCCGTACAGGTCCACTCTGGAAACACCATATATTTT	CAVQVHSGNTIYF
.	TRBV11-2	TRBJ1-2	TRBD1	TGTGCCAGCAGCCAGGGGGATCTAAATGGCTACACCTTC	CASSQGDLNGYTF
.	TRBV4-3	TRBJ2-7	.	TGCGCCAGCAGCCAAGATTTAGGCGAGGGCGGATACGAGCAGTACTTC	CASSQDLGEGGYEQYF
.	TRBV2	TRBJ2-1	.	TGTGCCAGCAGCGCCGACAGGTTCCATGAGCAGTTCTTC	CASSADRFHEQFF
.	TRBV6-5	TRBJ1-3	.	TGTGCCAGCAGTTACGGGGGGTCAGGAAACACCATATATTTT	CASSYGGSGNTIYF
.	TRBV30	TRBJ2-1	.	TGTGCCTGGACACCCGGGATTTCCTACAATGAGCAGTTCTTC	CAWTPGISYNEQFF
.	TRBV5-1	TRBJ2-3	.	TGCGCCAGCAGCTTGGAACAGAAGTACACAGATACGCAGTATTTT	CASSLEQKYTDTQYF
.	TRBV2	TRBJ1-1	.	TGTGCCAGCTGCTCCCAAACGGGAGAAGCTTTCTTT	CASCSQTGEAFF
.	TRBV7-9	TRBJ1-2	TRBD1	TGTGCCAGCATGGGGACAGGGAATAACTATGGCTACACCTTC	CASMGTGNNYGYTF
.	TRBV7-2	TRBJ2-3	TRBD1	TGTGCCAGCAGCTTACAACAGGGGGCTAGCACAGATACGCAGTATTTT	CASSLQQGASTDTQYF
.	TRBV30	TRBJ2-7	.	TGTGCCTGGGGGGGGCCCAGGGGAAAGTACTTC	CAWGGPRGKYF
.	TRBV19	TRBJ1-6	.	TGTGCCAGTAACCTAGGGGGTTTTTCGGGTAAGGGAGCTTCACCCCTCCACTTT	CASNLGGFSGKGASPLHF
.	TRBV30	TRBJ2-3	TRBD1	TGTGCCTGGCGGCGGACAGGGACCACAGATACGCAGTATTTT	CAWRRTGTTDTQYF
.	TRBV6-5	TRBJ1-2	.	TGTGCCAGCAGTTCCGACGTGGGTTATGGCTACACCTTC	CASSSDVGYGYTF
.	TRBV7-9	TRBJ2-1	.	TGTGCCAGCAGCTTAATCGGGGCAGCCTACAATGAGCAGTTCTTC	CASSLIGAAYNEQFF
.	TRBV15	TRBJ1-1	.	TGTGCCACCAGCAGAGAGACAGCCATAATGAACACTGAAGCTTTCTTT	CATSRETAIMNTEAFF
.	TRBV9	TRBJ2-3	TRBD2	TGTGCCAGCGAGGGACTAGTTCCGTCGACGCAGTATTTT	CASEGLVPSTQYF